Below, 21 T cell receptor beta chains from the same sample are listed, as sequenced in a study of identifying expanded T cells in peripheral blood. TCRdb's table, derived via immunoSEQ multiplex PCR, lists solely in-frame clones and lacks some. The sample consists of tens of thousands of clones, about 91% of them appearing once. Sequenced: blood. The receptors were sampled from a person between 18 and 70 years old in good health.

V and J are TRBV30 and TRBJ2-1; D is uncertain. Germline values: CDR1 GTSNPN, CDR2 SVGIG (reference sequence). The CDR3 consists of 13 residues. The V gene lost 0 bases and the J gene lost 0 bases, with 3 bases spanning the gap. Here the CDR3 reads CAWSVFSYNEQFF. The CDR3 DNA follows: TGTGCCTGGAGTGTATTCTCCTACAATGAGCAGTTCTTC.

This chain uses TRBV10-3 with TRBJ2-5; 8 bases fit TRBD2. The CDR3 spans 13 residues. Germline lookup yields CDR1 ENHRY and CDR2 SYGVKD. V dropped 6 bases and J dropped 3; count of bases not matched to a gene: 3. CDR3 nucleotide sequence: TGTGCCATCAGAACCGGGGGGGAAGAGACCCAGTACTTC. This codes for CAIRTGGEETQYF.

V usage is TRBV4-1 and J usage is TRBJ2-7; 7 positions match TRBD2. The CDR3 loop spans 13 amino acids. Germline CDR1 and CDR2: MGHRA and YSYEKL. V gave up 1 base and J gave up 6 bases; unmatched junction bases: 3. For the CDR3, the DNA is TGCGCCAGCAGCCAAGTCGGGGGGTTCGAGCAGTACTTC. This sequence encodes CASSQVGGFEQYF.

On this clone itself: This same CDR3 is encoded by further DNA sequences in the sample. The CDR3 DNA reads TGTGCCAGCAGCCCTCGGACAGGCGGTACTGAAGCTTTCTTT. Translation: CASSPRTGGTEAFF. The rearrangement joins TRBV7-9 to TRBJ1-1, with TRBD1 identical over 7 bases. Looked up from germline, CDR1 is SEHNR and CDR2 is FQNEAQ (reference sequence). The CDR3 covers 14 residues. The junction had 8 bases not matched to a gene; V was cut back by 5 bases and J by 5 bases.

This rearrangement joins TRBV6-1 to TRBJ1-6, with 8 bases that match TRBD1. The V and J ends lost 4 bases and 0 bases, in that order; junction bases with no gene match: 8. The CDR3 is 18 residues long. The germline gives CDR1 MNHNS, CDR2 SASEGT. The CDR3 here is CASSGSSGGLSYNSPLHF. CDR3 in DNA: TGTGCCAGCAGTGGGAGTTCAGGGGGCCTCTCCTATAATTCACCCCTCCACTTT.

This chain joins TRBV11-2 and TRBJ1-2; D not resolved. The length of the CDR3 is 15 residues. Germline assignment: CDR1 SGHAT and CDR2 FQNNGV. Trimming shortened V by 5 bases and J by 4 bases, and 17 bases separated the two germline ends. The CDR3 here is CASSETFGVFYGYTF. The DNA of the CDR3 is TGTGCCAGCAGCGAGACCTTCGGGGTTTTCTATGGCTACACCTTC.

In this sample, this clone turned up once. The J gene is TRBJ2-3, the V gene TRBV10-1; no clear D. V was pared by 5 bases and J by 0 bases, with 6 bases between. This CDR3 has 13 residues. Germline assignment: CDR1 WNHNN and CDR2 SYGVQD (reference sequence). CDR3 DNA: TGCGCCAGCAGTCCAGACAGCACAGATACGCAGTATTTT. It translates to CASSPDSTDTQYF.

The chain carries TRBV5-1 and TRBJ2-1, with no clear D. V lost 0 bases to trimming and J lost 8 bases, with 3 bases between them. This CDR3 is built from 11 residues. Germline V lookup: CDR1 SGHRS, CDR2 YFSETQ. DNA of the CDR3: TGCGCCAGCAGCTTGGGATATGAGCAGTTCTTC. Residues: CASSLGYEQFF. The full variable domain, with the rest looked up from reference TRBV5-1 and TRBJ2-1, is KAGVTQTPRYLIKTRGQQVTLSCSPISGHRSVSWYQQTPGQGLQFLFEYFSETQRNKGNFPGRFSGRQFSNSRSEMNVSTLELGDSALYLCASSLGYEQFFGPGTRLTVL.

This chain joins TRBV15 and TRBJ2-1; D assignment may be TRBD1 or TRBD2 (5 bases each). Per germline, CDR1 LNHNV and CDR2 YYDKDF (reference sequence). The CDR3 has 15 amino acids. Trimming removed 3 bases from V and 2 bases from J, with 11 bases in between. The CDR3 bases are TGTGCCACCAGCAGTCGGGACCCTACCTACAATGAGCAGTTCTTC. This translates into CATSSRDPTYNEQFF.

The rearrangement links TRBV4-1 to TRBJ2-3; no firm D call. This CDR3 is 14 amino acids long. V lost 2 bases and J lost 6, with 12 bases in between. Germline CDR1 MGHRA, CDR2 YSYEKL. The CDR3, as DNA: TGCGCCAGCAGCCAACCCCCAAATATCGATACGCAGTATTTT. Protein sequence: CASSQPPNIDTQYF.

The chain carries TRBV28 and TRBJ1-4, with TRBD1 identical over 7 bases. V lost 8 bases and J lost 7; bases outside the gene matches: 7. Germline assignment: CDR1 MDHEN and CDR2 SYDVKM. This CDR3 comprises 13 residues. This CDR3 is CASGEGAGEKLFF. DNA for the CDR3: TGTGCCAGCGGAGAGGGGGCTGGTGAAAAACTGTTTTTT.

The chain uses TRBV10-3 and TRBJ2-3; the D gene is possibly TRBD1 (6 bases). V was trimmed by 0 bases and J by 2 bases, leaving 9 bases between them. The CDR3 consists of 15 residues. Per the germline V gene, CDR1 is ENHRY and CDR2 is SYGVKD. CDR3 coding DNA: TGTGCCATCAGTGAGTCTGGGGGCAACACAGATACGCAGTATTTT. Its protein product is CAISESGGNTDTQYF.

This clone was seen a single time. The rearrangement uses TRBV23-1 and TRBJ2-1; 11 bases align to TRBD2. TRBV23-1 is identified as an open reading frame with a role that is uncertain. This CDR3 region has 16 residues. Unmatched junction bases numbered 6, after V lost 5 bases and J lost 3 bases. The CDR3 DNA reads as TGCGCCAGCAGTATACCGGGACTAGCGGTCTACAATGAGCAGTTCTTC. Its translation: CASSIPGLAVYNEQFF.

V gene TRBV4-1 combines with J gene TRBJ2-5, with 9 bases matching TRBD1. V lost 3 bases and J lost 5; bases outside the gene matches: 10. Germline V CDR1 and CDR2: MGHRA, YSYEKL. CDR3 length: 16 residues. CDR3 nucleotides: TGCGCCAGCAGCCAGGGGCCAAGGACAGGGGTCGAGACCCAGTACTTC. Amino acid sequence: CASSQGPRTGVETQYF.

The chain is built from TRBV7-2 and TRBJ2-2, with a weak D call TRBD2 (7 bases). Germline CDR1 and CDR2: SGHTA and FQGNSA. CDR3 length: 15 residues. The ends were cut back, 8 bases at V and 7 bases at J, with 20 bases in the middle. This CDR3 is CASHKGEGPIGELFF. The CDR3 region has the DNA TGTGCCAGCCATAAGGGGGAGGGCCCGATCGGGGAGCTGTTTTTT.

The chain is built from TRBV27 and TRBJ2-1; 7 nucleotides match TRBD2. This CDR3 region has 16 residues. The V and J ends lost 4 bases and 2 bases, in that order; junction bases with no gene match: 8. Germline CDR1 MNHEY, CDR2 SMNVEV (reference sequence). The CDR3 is CASSSLSGAAYNEQFF. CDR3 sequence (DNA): TGTGCCAGCAGTTCCTTAAGCGGGGCCGCCTACAATGAGCAGTTCTTC.

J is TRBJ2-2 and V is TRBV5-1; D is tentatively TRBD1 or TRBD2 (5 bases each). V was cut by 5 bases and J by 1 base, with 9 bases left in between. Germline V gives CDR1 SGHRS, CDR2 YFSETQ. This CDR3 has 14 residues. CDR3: CASRSGQNTGELFF. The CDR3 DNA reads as TGCGCCAGCAGGTCGGGGCAGAACACCGGGGAGCTGTTTTTT.

The CDR3, as DNA: TGTGCCAGCAGTGTGGGACAGGGGAACTATGGCTACACCTTC. Protein sequence: CASSVGQGNYGYTF. The V and J genes are TRBV2 and TRBJ1-2; 10 bases are a match to TRBD1. The germline CDR1 and CDR2 sequences are SNHLY and FYNNEI. J gave up 2 bases and V 4 bases, and 1 base lay outside the gene matches. The CDR3 is made up of 14 amino acids.

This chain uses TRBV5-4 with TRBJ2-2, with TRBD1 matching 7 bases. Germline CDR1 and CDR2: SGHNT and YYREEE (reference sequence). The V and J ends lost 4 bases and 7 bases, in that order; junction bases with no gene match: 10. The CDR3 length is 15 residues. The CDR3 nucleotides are TGTGCCAGCAGCCGGGACGGACAGGAGCTCGGGGAGCTGTTTTTT. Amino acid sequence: CASSRDGQELGELFF.

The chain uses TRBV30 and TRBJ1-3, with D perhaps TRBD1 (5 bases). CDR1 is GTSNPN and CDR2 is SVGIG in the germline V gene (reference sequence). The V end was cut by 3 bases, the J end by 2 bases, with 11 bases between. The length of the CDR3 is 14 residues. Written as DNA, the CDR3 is TGTGCCTGGAGCGCGAAAGGGGCTGGAAACACCATATATTTT. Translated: CAWSAKGAGNTIYF.

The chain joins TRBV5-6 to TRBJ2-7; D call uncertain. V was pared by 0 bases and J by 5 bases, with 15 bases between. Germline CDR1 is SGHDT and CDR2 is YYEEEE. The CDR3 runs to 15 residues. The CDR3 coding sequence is TGTGCCAGCAGCTTGGAAGTTAGGTGGCAGCACGAGCAGTACTTC. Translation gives CASSLEVRWQHEQYF.